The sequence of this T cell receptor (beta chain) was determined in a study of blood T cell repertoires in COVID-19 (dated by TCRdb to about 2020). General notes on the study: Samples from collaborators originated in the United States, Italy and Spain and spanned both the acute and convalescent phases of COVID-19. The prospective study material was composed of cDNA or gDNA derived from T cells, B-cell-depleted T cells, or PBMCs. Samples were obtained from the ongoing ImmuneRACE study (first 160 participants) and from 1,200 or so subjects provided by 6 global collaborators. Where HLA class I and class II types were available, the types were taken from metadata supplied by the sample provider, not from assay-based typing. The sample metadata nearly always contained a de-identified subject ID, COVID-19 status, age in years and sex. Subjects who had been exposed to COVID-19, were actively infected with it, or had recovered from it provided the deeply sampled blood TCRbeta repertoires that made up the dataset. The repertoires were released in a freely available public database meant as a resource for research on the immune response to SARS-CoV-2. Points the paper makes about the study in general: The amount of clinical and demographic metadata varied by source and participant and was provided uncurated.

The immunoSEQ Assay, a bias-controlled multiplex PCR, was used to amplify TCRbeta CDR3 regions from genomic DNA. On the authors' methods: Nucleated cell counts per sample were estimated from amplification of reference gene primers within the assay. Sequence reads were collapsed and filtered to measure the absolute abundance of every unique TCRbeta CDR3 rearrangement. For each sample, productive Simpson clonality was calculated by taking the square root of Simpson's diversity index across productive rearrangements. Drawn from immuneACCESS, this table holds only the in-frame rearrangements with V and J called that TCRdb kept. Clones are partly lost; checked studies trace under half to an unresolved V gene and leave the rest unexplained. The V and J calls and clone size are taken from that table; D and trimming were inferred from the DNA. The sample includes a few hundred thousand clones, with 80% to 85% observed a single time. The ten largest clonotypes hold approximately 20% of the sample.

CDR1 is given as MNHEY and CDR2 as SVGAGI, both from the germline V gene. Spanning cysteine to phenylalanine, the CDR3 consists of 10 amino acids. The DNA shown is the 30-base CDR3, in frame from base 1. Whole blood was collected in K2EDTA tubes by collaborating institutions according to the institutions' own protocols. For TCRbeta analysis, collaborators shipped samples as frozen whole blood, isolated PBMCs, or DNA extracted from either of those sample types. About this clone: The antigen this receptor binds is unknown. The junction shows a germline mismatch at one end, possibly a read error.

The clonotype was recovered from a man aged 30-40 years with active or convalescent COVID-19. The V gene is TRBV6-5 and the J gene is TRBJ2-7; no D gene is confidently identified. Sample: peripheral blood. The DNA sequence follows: TGTGCCAGCAGCTCCCACGAGCAGTACTTC. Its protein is CASSSHEQYF.